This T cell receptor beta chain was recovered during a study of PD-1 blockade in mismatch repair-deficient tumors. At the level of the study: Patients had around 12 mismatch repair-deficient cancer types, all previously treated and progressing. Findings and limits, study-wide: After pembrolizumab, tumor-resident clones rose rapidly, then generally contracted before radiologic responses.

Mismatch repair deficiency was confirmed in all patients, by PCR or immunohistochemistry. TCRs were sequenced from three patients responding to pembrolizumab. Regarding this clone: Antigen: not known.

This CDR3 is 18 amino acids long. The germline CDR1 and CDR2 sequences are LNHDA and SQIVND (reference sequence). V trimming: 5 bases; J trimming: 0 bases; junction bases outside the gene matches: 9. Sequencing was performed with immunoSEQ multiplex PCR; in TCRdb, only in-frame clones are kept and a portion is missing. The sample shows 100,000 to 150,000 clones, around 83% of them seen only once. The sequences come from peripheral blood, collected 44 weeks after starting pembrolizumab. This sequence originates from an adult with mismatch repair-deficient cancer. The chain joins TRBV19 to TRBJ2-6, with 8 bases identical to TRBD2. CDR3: CASSLLGLGDSGANVLTF. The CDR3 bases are TGTGCCAGTAGTCTCCTGGGACTAGGGGACTCTGGGGCCAACGTCCTGACTTTC.